A single sample gave rise to the 16 T cell receptor beta chains below, sequenced in a study of shared clonotypes between healthy human individuals. The method was immunoSEQ multiplex PCR; TCRdb's version includes in-frame clones alone and lacks a portion of them. Found here are over 2 million clones, around 93% of them singletons; the top ten hold 0.3% to 0.45%. The specimen sequenced was naive CD4+ T cells from PBMCs. Subset meaning: CD45RA+ positively selected. Receptor source: a man younger than 35 in good health. Some clones in this sample may be carry-over from other donors' samples.

This clone has only a few counts. This chain uses TRBV6-6 with TRBJ1-2; no clear D gene. The CDR3 extends over 14 amino acids. Germline-derived CDR1 and CDR2 are MNHNY and SVGAGI (reference sequence). Trimming shortened V by 0 bases and J by 8 bases, and 13 bases separated the two germline ends. The CDR3 region has the DNA TGTGCCAGCAGTTACTCGGACGGCGGTGGAGGCTACACCTTC. Translation: CASSYSDGGGGYTF.

The V and J genes are TRBV5-1 and TRBJ2-3, with 14 bases matching TRBD2. CDR1 is SGHRS, CDR2 YFSETQ, per germline. CDR3 length: 16 residues. Trimming took 4 bases from V and 2 from J; bases not matched to a gene: 3. As DNA, the CDR3 is TGCGCCAGCAGCCGGACTAGCGGGGGGTTCACAGATACGCAGTATTTT. Protein sequence: CASSRTSGGFTDTQYF.

The chain uses TRBV19 and TRBJ2-7, with 8 bases fitting TRBD2. Germline-derived CDR1 and CDR2 are LNHDA and SQIVND (reference sequence). V shed 1 base and J 4 bases; nucleotides not matched to a gene: 6. The CDR3 contains 15 residues. CDR3 DNA sequence: TGTGCCAGTAGTATAGCAAGCGGGAGTTGGTACGAGCAGTACTTC. Its translation: CASSIASGSWYEQYF. Together with reference TRBV19 and TRBJ2-7, the CDR3 gives the full variable domain: DGGITQSPKYLFRKEGQNVTLSCEQNLNHDAMYWYRQDPGQGLRLIYYSQIVNDFQKGDIAEGYSVSREKKESFPLTVTSAQKNPTAFYLCASSIASGSWYEQYFGPGTRLTVT.

The chain joins TRBV7-3 to TRBJ2-1; 7 bases align to TRBD1. The germline gives CDR1 SGHTA, CDR2 FQGTGA. The CDR3 has 14 amino acids. V trimming: 6 bases; J trimming: 4 bases; junction bases outside the gene matches: 6. CDR3 in amino acids: CASSPGQPYNEQFF. The CDR3 DNA reads TGTGCCAGCAGTCCGGGACAGCCTTACAATGAGCAGTTCTTC.

The count of this clone is one. CDR3 in DNA: TGTGCCAGTAGTCTTCGACTAGCGGGAGGGCCAATCAATGAGCAGTTCTTC. Translating it yields CASSLRLAGGPINEQFF. The gene calls are TRBV19 and TRBJ2-1, with 14 bases identical to TRBD2. There are 17 residues in the CDR3. Germline V gene sequence: CDR1 LNHDA, CDR2 SQIVND (reference sequence). V was clipped by 5 bases and J by 6 bases; unmatched bases: 9.

The chain uses TRBV5-4 and TRBJ2-3; D possibly matches TRBD1 or TRBD2 (5 bases each). Germline V CDR1 and CDR2: SGHNT, YYREEE (reference sequence). The CDR3 sequence is 12 residues long. The ends were cut back, 0 bases at V and 14 bases at J, with 13 bases in the middle. The DNA of the CDR3 is TGTGCCAGCAGCTTGGTTACTGGGGACCTGTATTTT. Protein: CASSLVTGDLYF.

The chain employs TRBV13 and TRBJ2-5; the match to TRBD2 covers 11 bases. V gave up 5 bases and J gave up 4 bases; unmatched junction bases: 9. CDR1 is PRHDT, CDR2 FYEKMQ, per germline (reference sequence). CDR3 length: 16 residues. The CDR3 is CASSLSGLAGGETQYF. The DNA for the CDR3 is TGTGCCAGCAGCCTTAGCGGGCTAGCGGGAGGAGAGACCCAGTACTTC.

The chain uses TRBV18 and TRBJ1-2, with D hard to call. The germline CDR1 and CDR2 sequences are KGHSH and LQKENI. The CDR3 consists of 15 residues. V lost 8 bases, J lost 4 bases, and 20 bases lay in between. CDR3 coding DNA: TGTGCCAGCACCAATGATGGAATGCTTTCCTATGGCTACACCTTC. Translation: CASTNDGMLSYGYTF. Filled out from reference TRBV18 and TRBJ1-2, the complete variable domain reads NAGVMQNPRHLVRRRGQEARLRCSPMKGHSHVYWYRQLPEEGLKFMVYLQKENIIDESGMPKERFSAEFPKEGPSILRIQQVVRGDSAAYFCASTNDGMLSYGYTFGSGTRLTVV.

The rearrangement joins TRBV7-9 to TRBJ1-3; no definite D call. Germline CDR1 reads SEHNR; CDR2 reads FQNEAQ (reference sequence). V gave up 4 bases and J gave up 7 bases, with 23 bases separating them. This CDR3 has 17 amino acids. The CDR3 protein is CASSSQVGLILLNTIYF. DNA of the CDR3: TGTGCCAGCAGCTCCCAGGTGGGGTTGATCCTTTTGAACACCATATATTTT.

This chain uses TRBV7-3 with TRBJ2-1; 7 bases are a match to TRBD2. Germline CDR1 and CDR2: SGHTA and FQGTGA. The CDR3 runs to 15 residues. Germline trimming cut 3 bases from V and 5 bases from J; bases unmatched to any gene: 7. The CDR3 DNA follows: TGTGCCAGCAGCTTCGGGCTAGCGGCCAACAATGAGCAGTTCTTC. Protein: CASSFGLAANNEQFF. Combining the CDR3 with reference TRBV7-3 and TRBJ2-1 gives the whole variable domain GAGVSQTPSNKVTEKGKYVELRCDPISGHTALYWYRQSLGQGPEFLIYFQGTGAADDSGLPNDRFFAVRPEGSVSTLKIQRTERGDSAVYLCASSFGLAANNEQFFGPGTRLTVL.

The DNA for the CDR3 is TGTGCCAGCAGCTTGGCGGGACCCTACGAGCAGTACTTC. Translation gives CASSLAGPYEQYF. This rearrangement joins TRBV5-8 to TRBJ2-7; D possibly uses TRBD1 or TRBD2 (5 bases each). In germline, CDR1 is SGHTS, CDR2 YDEGEE. The CDR3 has 13 residues. Deletions cut 0 bases from V and 2 bases from J, with 6 bases between. Complete variable domain (other parts from reference TRBV5-8 and TRBJ2-7): EAGVTQSPTHLIKTRGQQATLRCSPISGHTSVYWYQQALGLGLQFLLWYDEGEERNRGNFPPRFSGRQFPNYSSELNVNALELEDSALYLCASSLAGPYEQYFGPGTRLTVT.

Of note for this clone: The sample carries other DNA sequences with the same CDR3. The V and J genes are TRBV2 and TRBJ2-4; D ambiguous. The CDR3 consists of 12 residues. The germline V gene has CDR1 SNHLY and CDR2 FYNNEI. Trimming took off 8 bases at V and 0 bases at J, with 5 bases between the two ends. The CDR3 sequence: CASSLAKNIQYF. The CDR3 DNA follows: TGTGCCAGCTCCCTAGCCAAAAACATTCAGTACTTC.

The chain joins TRBV19 to TRBJ2-2; 9 bases line up with TRBD1. Germline CDR1 and CDR2: LNHDA and SQIVND (reference sequence). Trimming cost V 8 bases and J 4 bases; bases outside gene matches: 8. The CDR3 spans 15 residues. CDR3 in DNA: TGTGCCAGTGGATCCGGGACAGGGATCACCGGGGAGCTGTTTTTT. Its protein product is CASGSGTGITGELFF.

J is TRBJ2-2 and V is TRBV2; 10 bases fit TRBD1. The V and J ends lost 6 bases and 4 bases, in that order; junction bases with no gene match: 8. The CDR3 loop spans 16 amino acids. In germline, CDR1 is SNHLY, CDR2 FYNNEI. CDR3 DNA sequence: TGTGCCAGCAGCCCCGGGGACAGGGGCCGCACCGGGGAGCTGTTTTTT. Encoded protein: CASSPGDRGRTGELFF.

The chain uses TRBV5-8 and TRBJ1-3; unclear D gene. From germline, CDR1 is SGHTS and CDR2 YDEGEE. The CDR3 runs to 15 residues. V lost 4 bases, J lost 0 bases, and 11 bases lay in between. CDR3 protein: CASSPWQLSGNTIYF. CDR3 sequence (DNA): TGTGCCAGCAGCCCCTGGCAGCTCTCTGGAAACACCATATATTTT.

This clone occurred once. The chain recombines TRBV6-1 with TRBJ2-2; no reliable D call. Trimming removed 6 bases at V and 7 bases at J, with 6 bases between. Germline CDR1 MNHNS, CDR2 SASEGT. This CDR3 is 11 amino acids long. The CDR3 region has the DNA TGTGCCAGCAGCAGCAGCGGGGAGCTGTTTTTT. Translating gives CASSSSGELFF.